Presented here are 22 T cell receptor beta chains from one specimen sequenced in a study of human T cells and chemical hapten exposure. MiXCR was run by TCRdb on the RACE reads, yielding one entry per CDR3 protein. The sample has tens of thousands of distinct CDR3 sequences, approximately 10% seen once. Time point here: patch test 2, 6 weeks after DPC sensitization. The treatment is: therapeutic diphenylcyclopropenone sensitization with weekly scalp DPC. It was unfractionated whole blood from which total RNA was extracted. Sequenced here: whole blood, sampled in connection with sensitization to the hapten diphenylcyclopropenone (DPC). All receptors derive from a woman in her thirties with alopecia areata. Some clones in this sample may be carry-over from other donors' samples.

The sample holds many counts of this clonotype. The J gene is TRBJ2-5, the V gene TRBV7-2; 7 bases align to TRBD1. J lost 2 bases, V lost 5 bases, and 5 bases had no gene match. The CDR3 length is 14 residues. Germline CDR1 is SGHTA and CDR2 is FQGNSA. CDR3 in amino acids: CASSRDRAQETQYF. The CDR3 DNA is TGTGCCAGCAGCCGTGACAGGGCGCAAGAGACCCAGTACTTC.

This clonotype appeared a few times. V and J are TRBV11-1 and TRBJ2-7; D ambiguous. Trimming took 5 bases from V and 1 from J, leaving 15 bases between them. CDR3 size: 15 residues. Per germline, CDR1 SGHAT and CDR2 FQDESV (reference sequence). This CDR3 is CASSPDRRVSYEQYF. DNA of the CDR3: TGTGCCAGCAGCCCGGACCGGAGAGTGTCCTACGAGCAGTACTTC.

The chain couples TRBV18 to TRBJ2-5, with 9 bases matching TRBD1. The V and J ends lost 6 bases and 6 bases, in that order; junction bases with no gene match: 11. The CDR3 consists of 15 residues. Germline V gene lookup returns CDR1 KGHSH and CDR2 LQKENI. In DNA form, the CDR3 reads TGTGCCAGCTCCATTGGACAGGGGCAATCGAAGACCCAGTACTTC. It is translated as CASSIGQGQSKTQYF.

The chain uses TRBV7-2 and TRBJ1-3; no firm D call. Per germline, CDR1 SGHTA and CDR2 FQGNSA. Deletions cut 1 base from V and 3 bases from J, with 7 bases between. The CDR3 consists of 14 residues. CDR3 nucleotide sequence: TGTGCCAGCAGCTTAGGACGCTATGGAAACACCATATATTTT. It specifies CASSLGRYGNTIYF.

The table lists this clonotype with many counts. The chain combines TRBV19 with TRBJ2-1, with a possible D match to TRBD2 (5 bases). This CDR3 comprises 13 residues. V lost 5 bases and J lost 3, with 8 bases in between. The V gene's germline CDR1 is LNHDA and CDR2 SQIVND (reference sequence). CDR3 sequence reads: CASSAGNYNEQFF. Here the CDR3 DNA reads TGTGCCAGTAGTGCCGGGAACTACAATGAGCAGTTCTTC.

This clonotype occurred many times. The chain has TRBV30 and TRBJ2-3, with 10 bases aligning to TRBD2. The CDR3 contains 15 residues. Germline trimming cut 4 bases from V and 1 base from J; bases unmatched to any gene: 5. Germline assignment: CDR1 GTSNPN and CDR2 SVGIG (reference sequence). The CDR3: CAWNLLAGGTDTQYF. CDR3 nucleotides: TGTGCCTGGAACCTGCTAGCGGGGGGCACAGATACGCAGTATTTT. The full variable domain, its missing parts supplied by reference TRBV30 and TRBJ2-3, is SQTIHQWPATLVQPVGSPLSLECTVEGTSNPNLYWYRQAAGRGLQLLFYSVGIGQISSEVPQNLSASRPQDRQFILSSKKLLLSDSGFYLCAWNLLAGGTDTQYFGPGTRLTVL.

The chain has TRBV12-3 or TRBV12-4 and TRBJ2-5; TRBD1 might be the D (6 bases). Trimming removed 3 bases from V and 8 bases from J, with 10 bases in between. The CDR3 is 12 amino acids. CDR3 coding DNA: TGTGCCAGCAGTTTGGGCAGGGGAACCCAGTACTTC. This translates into CASSLGRGTQYF.

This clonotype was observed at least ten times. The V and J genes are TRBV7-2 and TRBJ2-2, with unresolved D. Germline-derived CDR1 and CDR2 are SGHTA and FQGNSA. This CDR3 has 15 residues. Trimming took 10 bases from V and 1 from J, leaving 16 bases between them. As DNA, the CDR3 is TGTGCCACCCGTACGAGGATTGGGAACACCGGGGAGCTGTTTTTT. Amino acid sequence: CATRTRIGNTGELFF.

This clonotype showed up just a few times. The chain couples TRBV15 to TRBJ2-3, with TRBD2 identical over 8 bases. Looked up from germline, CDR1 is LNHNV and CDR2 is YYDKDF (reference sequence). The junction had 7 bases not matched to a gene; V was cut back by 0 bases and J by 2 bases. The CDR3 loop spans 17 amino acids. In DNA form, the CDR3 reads TGTGCCACCAGCAGAGACTTCCAGCGGGGGTACACAGATACGCAGTATTTT. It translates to CATSRDFQRGYTDTQYF.

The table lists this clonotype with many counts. CDR3 nucleotide sequence: TGCGCCAGCAGCCAGAGGGGCGTCCGCACAGATACGCAGTATTTT. Amino acid sequence: CASSQRGVRTDTQYF. The rearrangement joins TRBV4-3 to TRBJ2-3; the D call may be TRBD1 or TRBD2 (5 bases each). Trimming pared 3 bases from V and 1 base from J, leaving 11 bases between. The CDR3 totals 15 residues. Germline-derived CDR1 and CDR2 are LGHNA and YSLEER.

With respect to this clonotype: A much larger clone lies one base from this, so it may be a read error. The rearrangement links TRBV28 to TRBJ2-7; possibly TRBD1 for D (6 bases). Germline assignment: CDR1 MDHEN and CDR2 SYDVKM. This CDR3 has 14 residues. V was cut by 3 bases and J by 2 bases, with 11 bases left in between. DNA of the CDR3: TGTGCCAGCAGTTTCGGGACATCCACCTACGAGCAGTACTTC. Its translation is CASSFGTSTYEQYF.

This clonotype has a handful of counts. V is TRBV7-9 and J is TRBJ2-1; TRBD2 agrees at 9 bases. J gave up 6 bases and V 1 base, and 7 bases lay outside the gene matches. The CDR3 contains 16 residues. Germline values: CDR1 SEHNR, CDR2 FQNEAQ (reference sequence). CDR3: CASSLVTRGGRNEQFF. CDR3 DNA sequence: TGTGCCAGCAGCTTAGTTACGCGGGGGGGCCGCAATGAGCAGTTCTTC. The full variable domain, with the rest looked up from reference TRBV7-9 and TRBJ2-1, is DTGVSQNPRHKITKRGQNVTFRCDPISEHNRLYWYRQTLGQGPEFLTYFQNEAQLEKSRLLSDRFSAERPKGSFSTLEIQRTEQGDSAMYLCASSLVTRGGRNEQFFGPGTRLTVL.

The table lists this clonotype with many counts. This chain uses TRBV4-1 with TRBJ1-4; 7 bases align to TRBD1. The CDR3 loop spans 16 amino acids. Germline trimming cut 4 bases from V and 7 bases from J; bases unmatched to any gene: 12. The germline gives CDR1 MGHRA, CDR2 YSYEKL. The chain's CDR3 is CASSLLGGRGGEKLFF. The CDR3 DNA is TGCGCCAGCAGCCTCCTTGGGGGCAGGGGGGGTGAAAAACTGTTTTTT.

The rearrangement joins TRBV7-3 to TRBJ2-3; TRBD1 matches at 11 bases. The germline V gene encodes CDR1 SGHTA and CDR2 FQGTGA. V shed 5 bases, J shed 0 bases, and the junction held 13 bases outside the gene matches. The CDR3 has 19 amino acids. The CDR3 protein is CASSQSGQGAFDSTDTQYF. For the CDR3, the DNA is TGTGCCAGCAGCCAGTCCGGACAGGGGGCTTTTGATAGCACAGATACGCAGTATTTT.

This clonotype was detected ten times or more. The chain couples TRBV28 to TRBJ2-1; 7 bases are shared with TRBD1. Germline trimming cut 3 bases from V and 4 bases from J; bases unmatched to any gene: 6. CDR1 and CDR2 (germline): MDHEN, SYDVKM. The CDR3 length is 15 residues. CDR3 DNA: TGTGCCAGCAGTTTGGGGACACAGGGGTACAATGAGCAGTTCTTC. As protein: CASSLGTQGYNEQFF.

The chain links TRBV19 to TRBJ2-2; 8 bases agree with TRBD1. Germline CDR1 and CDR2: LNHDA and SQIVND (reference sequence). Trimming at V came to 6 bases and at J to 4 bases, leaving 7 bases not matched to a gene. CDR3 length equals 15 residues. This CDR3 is CASSNDRGPTGELFF. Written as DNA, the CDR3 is TGTGCCAGTAGCAATGACAGGGGTCCCACCGGGGAGCTGTTTTTT.

The CDR3 region has the DNA TGTGCCAGTAGCCATGGCAAGGCGGGCACAGATACGCAGTATTTT. Its protein is CASSHGKAGTDTQYF. The chain combines TRBV19 with TRBJ2-3; D not resolved. This CDR3 region has 15 residues. Trimming cost V 6 bases and J 1 base, with 14 bases left between them. Germline values: CDR1 LNHDA, CDR2 SQIVND (reference sequence).

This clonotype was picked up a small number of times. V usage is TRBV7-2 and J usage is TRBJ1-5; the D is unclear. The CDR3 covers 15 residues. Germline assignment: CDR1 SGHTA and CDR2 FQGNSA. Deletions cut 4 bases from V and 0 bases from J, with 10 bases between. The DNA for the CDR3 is TGTGCCAGCAGCTCAAACAGAGATAGCAATCAGCCCCAGCATTTT. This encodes CASSSNRDSNQPQHF.

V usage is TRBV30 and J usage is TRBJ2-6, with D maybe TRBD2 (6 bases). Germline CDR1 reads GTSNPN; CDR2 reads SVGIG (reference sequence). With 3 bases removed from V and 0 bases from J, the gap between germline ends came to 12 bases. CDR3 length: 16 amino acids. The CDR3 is CAWSGSRYSGANVLTF. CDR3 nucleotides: TGTGCCTGGAGCGGGAGTCGGTACTCTGGGGCCAACGTCCTGACTTTC.

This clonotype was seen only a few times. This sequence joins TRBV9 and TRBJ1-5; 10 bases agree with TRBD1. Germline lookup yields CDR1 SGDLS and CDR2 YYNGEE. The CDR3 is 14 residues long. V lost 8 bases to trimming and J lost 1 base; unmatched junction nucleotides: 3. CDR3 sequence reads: CASGGQGSNQPQHF. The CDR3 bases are TGTGCCAGTGGGGGACAGGGGAGCAATCAGCCCCAGCATTTT.

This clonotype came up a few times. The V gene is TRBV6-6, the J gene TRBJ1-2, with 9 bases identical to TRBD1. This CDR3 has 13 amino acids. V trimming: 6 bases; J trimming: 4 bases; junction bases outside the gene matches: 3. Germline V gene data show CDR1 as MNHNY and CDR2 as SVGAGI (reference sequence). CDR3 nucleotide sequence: TGTGCCAGCAGACCGGACAGGGGCTATGGCTACACCTTC. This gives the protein CASRPDRGYGYTF.

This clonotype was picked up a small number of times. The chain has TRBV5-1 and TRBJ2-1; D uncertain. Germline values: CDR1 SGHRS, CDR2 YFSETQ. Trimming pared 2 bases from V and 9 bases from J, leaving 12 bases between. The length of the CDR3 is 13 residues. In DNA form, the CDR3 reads TGCGCCAGCAGCTTACCCGGATCCGCTGAGCAGTTCTTC. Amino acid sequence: CASSLPGSAEQFF.